The sequence of this T cell receptor (beta chain) was determined in a study of circulating CD8 cells and anti-PD-1 response in melanoma. Overall study findings and caveats: Generally, no replicate experiments were performed. No tumor material was available, so peptide assays assessed reactivity. Under 7.5% of TRB clonotypes were shared between subsets at M1.

In this sample, this clonotype is medium-sized (0.01 to 0.1%). The antigen is unknown. The QIAseq Immune Repertoire TCR panel built the libraries from 15 ng of total RNA. One entry per CDR3 protein, called by TCRdb with MiXCR from the reads. The top ten clones hold approximately 50% of a sample with about 680 distinct CDR3 sequences, roughly 7% of them seen once. Sorting of live CD3+CD8+TCRalphabeta+ cells by PD-1 and/or TIGIT gave four subsets. This clonotype was sampled from a human donor with melanoma. The material sequenced was CD8+ T cells from PBMCs, taken at baseline or after one month of anti-PD-1 therapy (not recorded which).

The chain's CDR3 is CASSSPGGALGDEQFF. The CDR3 DNA is TGTGCCAGCAGCTCCCCCGGGGGGGCCCTCGGAGATGAGCAGTTCTTC. The rearrangement uses TRBV7-9 and TRBJ2-1; 8 nucleotides match TRBD2. Per germline, CDR1 SEHNR and CDR2 FQNEAQ (reference sequence). V trimming: 4 bases; J trimming: 8 bases; junction bases outside the gene matches: 13. CDR3 length: 16 residues.